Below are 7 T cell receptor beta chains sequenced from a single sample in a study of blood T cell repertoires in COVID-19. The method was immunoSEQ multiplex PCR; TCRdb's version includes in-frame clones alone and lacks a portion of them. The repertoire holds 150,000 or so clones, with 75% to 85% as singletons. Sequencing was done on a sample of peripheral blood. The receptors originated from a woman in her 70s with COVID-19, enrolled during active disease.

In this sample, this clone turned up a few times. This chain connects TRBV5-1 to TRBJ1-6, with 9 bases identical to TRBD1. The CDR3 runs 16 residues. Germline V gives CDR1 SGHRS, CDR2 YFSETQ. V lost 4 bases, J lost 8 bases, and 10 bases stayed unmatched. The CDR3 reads CASSLTGTGFDSPLHF. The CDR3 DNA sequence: TGCGCCAGCAGCCTCACCGGGACAGGGTTCGATTCACCCCTCCACTTT.

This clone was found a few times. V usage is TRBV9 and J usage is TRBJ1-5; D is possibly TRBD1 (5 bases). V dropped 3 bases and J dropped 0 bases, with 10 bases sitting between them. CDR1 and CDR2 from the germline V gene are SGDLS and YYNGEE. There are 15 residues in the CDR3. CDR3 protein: CASSGAGGSNQPQHF. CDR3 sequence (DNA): TGTGCCAGCAGCGGGGCGGGGGGTAGCAATCAGCCCCAGCATTTT.

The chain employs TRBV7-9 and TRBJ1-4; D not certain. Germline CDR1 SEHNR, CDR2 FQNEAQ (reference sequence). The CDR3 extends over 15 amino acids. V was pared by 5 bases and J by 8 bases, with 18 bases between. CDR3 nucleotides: TGTGCCAGCAGCCCCCGGGGTTCCCGAGGGGAAAAACTGTTTTTT. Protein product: CASSPRGSRGEKLFF. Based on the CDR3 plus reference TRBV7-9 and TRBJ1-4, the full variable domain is DTGVSQNPRHKITKRGQNVTFRCDPISEHNRLYWYRQTLGQGPEFLTYFQNEAQLEKSRLLSDRFSAERPKGSFSTLEIQRTEQGDSAMYLCASSPRGSRGEKLFFGSGTQLSVL.

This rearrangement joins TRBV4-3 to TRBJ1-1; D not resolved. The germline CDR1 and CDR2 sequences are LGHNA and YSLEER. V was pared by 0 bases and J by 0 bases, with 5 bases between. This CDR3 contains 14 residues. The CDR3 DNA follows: TGCGCCAGCAGCCAAGAGAGAGTGAACACTGAAGCTTTCTTT. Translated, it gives CASSQERVNTEAFF.

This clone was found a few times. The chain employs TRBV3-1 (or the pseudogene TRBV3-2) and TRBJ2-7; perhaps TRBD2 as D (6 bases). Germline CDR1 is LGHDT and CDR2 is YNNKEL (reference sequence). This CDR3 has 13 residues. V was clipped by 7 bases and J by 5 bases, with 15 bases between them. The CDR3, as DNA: TGTGCCAGCACCCGGGGGATCAGCAACGAGCAGTACTTC. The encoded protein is CASTRGISNEQYF.

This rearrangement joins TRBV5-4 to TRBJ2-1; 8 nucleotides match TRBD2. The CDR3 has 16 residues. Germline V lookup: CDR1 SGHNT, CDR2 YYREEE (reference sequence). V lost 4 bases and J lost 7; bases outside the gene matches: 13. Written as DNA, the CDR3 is TGTGCCAGCAGCCCGAGTACTACTAGCGGAGGAAATGAGCAGTTCTTC. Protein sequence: CASSPSTTSGGNEQFF.

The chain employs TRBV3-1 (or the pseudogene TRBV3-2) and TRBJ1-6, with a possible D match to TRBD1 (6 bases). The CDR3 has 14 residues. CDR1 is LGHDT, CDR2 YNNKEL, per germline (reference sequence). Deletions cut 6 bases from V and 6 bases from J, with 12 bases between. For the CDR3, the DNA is TGTGCCAGCAGTCAGGGGCGGGTTAATTCACCCCTCCACTTT. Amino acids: CASSQGRVNSPLHF.